The 3 T cell receptor beta chains listed next were all sequenced from one sample in a study of CD8 T cells in ankylosing spondylitis. Study conclusions and caveats: Apparently characteristic of ankylosing spondylitis blood was a TCR beta motif (eight highly homologous variants).

These receptors have no known antigen. TCRdb re-called the 5' RACE reads through MiXCR, storing one row per CDR3 protein. This table holds around 890,000 distinct CDR3 sequences, 12% found once. Sample: blood, either unsorted or a sorted T cell fraction (not recorded which). These receptor sequences come from a male donor with ankylosing spondylitis.

There are many counts of this clonotype. CDR3 loop: CASSSGPFADTQYF. As DNA, the CDR3 is TGTGCCAGCAGCTCAGGGCCTTTCGCAGATACGCAGTATTTT. The V gene is TRBV11-2, the J gene TRBJ2-3; maybe TRBD1 (5 bases). Deletions cut 4 bases from V and 4 bases from J, with 12 bases between. Germline CDR1 and CDR2: SGHAT and FQNNGV. The CDR3 covers 14 residues.

V and J are TRBV7-3 and TRBJ2-1; 15 positions match TRBD2. CDR1 and CDR2 from the germline V gene are SGHTA and FQGTGA. The CDR3 runs to 16 residues. Trimming took 4 bases from V and 7 from J; bases not matched to a gene: 5. The CDR3 spells CASSWGLAGGENEQFF. The CDR3 coding sequence is TGTGCCAGCAGCTGGGGACTAGCGGGGGGAGAAAATGAGCAGTTCTTC. The whole variable domain, remainder taken from reference TRBV7-3 and TRBJ2-1, is GAGVSQTPSNKVTEKGKYVELRCDPISGHTALYWYRQSLGQGPEFLIYFQGTGAADDSGLPNDRFFAVRPEGSVSTLKIQRTERGDSAVYLCASSWGLAGGENEQFFGPGTRLTVL.

In its sample, this clonotype was seen a few times. The V gene is TRBV20-1, the J gene TRBJ2-5; the D call may be TRBD1 or TRBD2 (7 bases each). Germline CDR1 reads DFQATT; CDR2 reads SNEGSKA (reference sequence). The ends were cut back, 6 bases at V and 5 bases at J, with 13 bases in the middle. The CDR3 is made up of 12 amino acids. The CDR3 here is CSAQGGPETQYF. The CDR3 DNA sequence: TGCAGTGCCCAGGGGGGGCCGGAGACCCAGTACTTC.